This T cell receptor (beta chain) comes out of a study of vaccination effects on CD4 cells after COVID-19. Across the whole study: All participants had two doses of either the BNT162b2 or mRNA-1273 vaccine. Study-level findings and limits: Researchers reported few convalescent patients and no early post-infection timepoints in the study. Infection-derived and vaccine-derived clones contracted markedly late after vaccination.

Viral peptide pool expansion of antigen-specific CD4+ T cells preceded sequencing in the ViraFEST assay. The culture ran for 10 days before CD4+ T cells were isolated. Nucleocapsid antibodies stayed negative before and after vaccination, showing no earlier SARS-CoV-2 infection. On this clone: Its antigen is still unknown.

Using immunoSEQ multiplex PCR, the repertoire was profiled, and TCRdb retains in-frame clones only, with some absent. The data contain 25,000 or so clones, roughly 73% of them singletons. Per the germline V gene, CDR1 is SEHNR and CDR2 is FQNEAQ (reference sequence). The CDR3 totals 15 residues. The germline V and J ends were trimmed by 5 bases and 7 bases, with 20 bases remaining between them. This TCR derives from a human donor who received a COVID-19 vaccine. The sequences come from CD4+ T cells from PBMCs cultured with SARS-CoV-2 spike peptides, collected before COVID-19 vaccination. The gene calls are TRBV7-9 and TRBJ1-2, with D tentatively TRBD1 (6 bases). CDR3 region: CASSPGGDLRGGYTF. In DNA form, the CDR3 reads TGTGCCAGCAGCCCCGGCGGGGACCTCAGGGGTGGCTACACCTTC.